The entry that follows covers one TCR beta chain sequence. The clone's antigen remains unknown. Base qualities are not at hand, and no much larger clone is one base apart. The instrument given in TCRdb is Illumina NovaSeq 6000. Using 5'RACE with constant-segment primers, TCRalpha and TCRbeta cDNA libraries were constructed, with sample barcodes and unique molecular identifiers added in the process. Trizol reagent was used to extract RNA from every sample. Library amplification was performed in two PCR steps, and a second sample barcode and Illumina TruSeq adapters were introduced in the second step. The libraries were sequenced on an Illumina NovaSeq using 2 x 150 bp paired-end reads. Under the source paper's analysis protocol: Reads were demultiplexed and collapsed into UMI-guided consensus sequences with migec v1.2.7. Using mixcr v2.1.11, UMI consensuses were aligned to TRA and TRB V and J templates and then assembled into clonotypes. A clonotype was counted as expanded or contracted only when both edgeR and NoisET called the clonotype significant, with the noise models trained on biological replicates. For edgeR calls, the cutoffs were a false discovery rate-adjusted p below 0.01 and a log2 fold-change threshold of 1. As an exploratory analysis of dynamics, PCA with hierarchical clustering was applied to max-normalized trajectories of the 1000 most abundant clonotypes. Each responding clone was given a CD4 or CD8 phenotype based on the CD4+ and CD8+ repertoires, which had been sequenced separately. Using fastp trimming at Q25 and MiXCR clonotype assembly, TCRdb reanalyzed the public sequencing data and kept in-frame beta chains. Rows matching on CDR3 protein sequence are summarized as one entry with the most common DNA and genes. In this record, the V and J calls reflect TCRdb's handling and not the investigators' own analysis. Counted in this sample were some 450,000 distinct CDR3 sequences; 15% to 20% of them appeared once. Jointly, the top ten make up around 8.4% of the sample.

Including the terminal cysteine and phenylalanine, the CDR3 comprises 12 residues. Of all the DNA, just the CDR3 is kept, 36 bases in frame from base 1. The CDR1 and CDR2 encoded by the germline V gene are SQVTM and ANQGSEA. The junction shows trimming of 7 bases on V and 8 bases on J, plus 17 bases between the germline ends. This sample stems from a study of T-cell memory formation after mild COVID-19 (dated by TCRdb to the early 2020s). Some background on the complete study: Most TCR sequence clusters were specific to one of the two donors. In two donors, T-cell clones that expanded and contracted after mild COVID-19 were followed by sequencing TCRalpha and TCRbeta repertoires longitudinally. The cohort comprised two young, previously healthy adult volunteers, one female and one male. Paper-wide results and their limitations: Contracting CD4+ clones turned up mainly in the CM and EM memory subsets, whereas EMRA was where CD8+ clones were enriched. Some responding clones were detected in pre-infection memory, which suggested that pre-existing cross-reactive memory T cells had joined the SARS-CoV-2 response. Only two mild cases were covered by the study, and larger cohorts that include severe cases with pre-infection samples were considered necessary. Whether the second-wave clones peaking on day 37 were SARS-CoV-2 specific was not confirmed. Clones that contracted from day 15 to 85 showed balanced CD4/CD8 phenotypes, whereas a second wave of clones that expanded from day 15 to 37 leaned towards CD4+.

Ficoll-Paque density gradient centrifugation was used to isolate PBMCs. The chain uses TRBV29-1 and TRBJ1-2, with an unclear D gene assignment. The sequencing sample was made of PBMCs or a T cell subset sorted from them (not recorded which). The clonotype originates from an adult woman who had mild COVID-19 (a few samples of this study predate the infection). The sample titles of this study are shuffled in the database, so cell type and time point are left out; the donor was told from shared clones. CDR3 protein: CSARDGEGGYTF. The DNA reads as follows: TGCAGCGCTCGAGACGGGGAAGGGGGCTACACCTTC.